The 25 T cell receptor beta chains in this list originate from one sample, sequenced in a study of kidney transplant recipient with SARS-CoV-2 infection. From the reads, TCRdb called clonotypes with MiXCR, one entry per CDR3 protein. This sample has 200,000 to 300,000 distinct CDR3 sequences; more than 25% occur once, and the top ten carry under 9.5%. Specimen: a blood sample, collected at baseline and between days 110 and 120 from a kidney transplant recipient. These receptors originate from a male patient in his 30s who had COVID-19 and was a kidney transplant recipient. A share of the T cells may be of graft donor origin.

V is TRBV20-1 and J is TRBJ1-6, with a tentative D call TRBD1 (5 bases). Germline values: CDR1 DFQATT, CDR2 SNEGSKA (reference sequence). This CDR3 has 13 amino acids. The CDR3 loop is CNATGTGYSPLHF. Here the CDR3 DNA reads TGCAATGCCACTGGGACGGGATATTCACCCCTCCACTTT.

This clonotype was seen many times. The chain has TRBV12-2 and TRBJ1-2. TRBV12-2 is described as a pseudogene. The CDR3 sequence is 17 residues long. The CDR3 sequence: CASRQCLTPRKTYGYTF. The CDR3 DNA sequence: TGTGCAAGTCGCCAATGTTTGACTCCACGAAAGACCTATGGCTACACCTTC.

This clonotype was counted a few times. The V gene is TRBV20-1, the J gene TRBJ1-1, with D uncertain. Trimming shortened V by 0 bases and J by 0 bases, and 5 bases separated the two germline ends. Germline V lookup: CDR1 DFQATT, CDR2 SNEGSKA (reference sequence). The CDR3 runs to 13 residues. The CDR3 DNA is TGCAGTGCTAGAGACTGGGTGAACACTGAAGCTTTCTTT. Its translation is CSARDWVNTEAFF.

This clonotype occurred many times. CDR3 bases: TGTGCCAGTAGAACCACAGGGGTTTCCTACAATGAGCAGTTCTTC. This codes for CASRTTGVSYNEQFF. The J gene is TRBJ2-1, the V gene TRBV19, with TRBD1 matching 7 bases. Germline assignment: CDR1 LNHDA and CDR2 SQIVND (reference sequence). After removal of 6 bases from V and 1 base from J, the junction contained 6 bases not matched to a gene. The CDR3 is 15 residues long. Filled out from reference TRBV19 and TRBJ2-1, the complete variable domain reads DGGITQSPKYLFRKEGQNVTLSCEQNLNHDAMYWYRQDPGQGLRLIYYSQIVNDFQKGDIAEGYSVSREKKESFPLTVTSAQKNPTAFYLCASRTTGVSYNEQFFGPGTRLTVL.

This clonotype was seen at least ten times. The rearrangement uses TRBV8-2 and TRBJ2-6; the table's D call, TRBD2, has no DNA check behind it. TRBV8-2 is tagged as a pseudogene. The CDR3 extends over 17 amino acids. The CDR3 protein is CGIVRRITQSRANVLTF. The DNA of the CDR3 is TGTGGCATAGTAAGGAGGATAACACAAAGTCGGGCCAACGTCCTGACTTTC.

A word on this clonotype: A read error may be the cause here, since a much bigger clone is one base away. The chain is built from TRBV5-4 and TRBJ1-6, with D hard to call. The CDR3 runs 16 residues. Trimming cost V 2 bases and J 8 bases, with 17 bases left between them. Germline V CDR1 and CDR2: SGHNT, YYREEE (reference sequence). The CDR3 DNA sequence: TGTGCCAGCAGCTTTCCCGACACAACCGGGGATTCACCCCTCCACTTT. Its protein is CASSFPDTTGDSPLHF.

Of note for this clonotype: Given a much more abundant clone one base away, this may be a read error. The chain carries TRBV28 and TRBJ1-2, with TRBD1 matching 12 bases. The V gene's germline CDR1 is MDHEN and CDR2 SYDVKM. The CDR3 length is 17 residues. The CDR3 sequence: CVSSSLAGTGGIYGYTF. The CDR3 coding sequence is TGTGTCAGCAGTTCCTTAGCCGGGACAGGGGGCATTTATGGCTACACCTTC.

Regarding this clonotype: A much larger clonotype is one base distant, so this may be a read error. The chain couples TRBV3-1 to TRBJ1-2; D unresolved. CDR1 and CDR2 (germline): LGHDT, YNNKEL (reference sequence). The V end was cut by 5 bases, the J end by 4 bases, with 23 bases between. The CDR3 has 17 amino acids. The CDR3, as DNA: TGTGCCAGCAGCTTGTGGTACACCCCTCGAAAGACCTATGGCTACACCTTC. Translated: CASSLWYTPRKTYGYTF. The variable domain in full, completed from reference TRBV3-1 and TRBJ1-2, reads DTAVSQTPKYLVTQMGNDKSIKCEQNLGHDTMYWYKQDSKKFLKIMFSYNNKELIINETVPNRFSPKSPDKAHLNLHINSLELGDSAVYFCASSLWYTPRKTYGYTFGSGTRLTVV.

Of note for this clonotype: One base away lies a much larger clone, so this may be a sequencing read error. The J gene is TRBJ1-1, the V gene TRBV3-1; D unclear. CDR1 and CDR2 from the germline V gene are LGHDT and YNNKEL (reference sequence). This CDR3 contains 17 residues. The germline V and J ends were trimmed by 5 bases and 4 bases, with 23 bases remaining between them. CDR3 region: CASSNMCPTSIRTEAFF. CDR3 in DNA: TGTGCCAGCAGCAACATGTGTCCCACTTCAATTCGCACTGAAGCTTTCTTT.

This clonotype appeared many times. The V and J genes are TRBV5-4 and TRBJ2-3; TRBD1 matches 7 bases. V was clipped by 4 bases and J by 4 bases; unmatched bases: 12. The germline CDR1 and CDR2 sequences are SGHNT and YYREEE (reference sequence). The CDR3 totals 16 residues. The CDR3: CASSIQGRGSSDTQYF. The CDR3 coding sequence is TGTGCCAGCAGCATACAGGGGAGAGGGTCTTCAGATACGCAGTATTTT.

In this sample, this clonotype turned up many times. The chain uses TRBV6-9 and TRBJ1-2; D remains ambiguous. CDR3 length: 17 residues. V dropped 3 bases and J dropped 4 bases, with 21 bases sitting between them. Germline assignment: CDR1 MNHGY and CDR2 SVAAGI. For the CDR3, the DNA is TGTGCCAGCAGTTACCTGAAGCCTTACGGAAAGACCTATGGCTACACCTTC. Its protein product is CASSYLKPYGKTYGYTF.

The sample holds a few counts of this clonotype. This could be a read error, since a much larger clone is one nucleotide away. The genes are TRBV9 and TRBJ2-7; D is possibly TRBD2 (5 bases). The CDR3 is 14 amino acids. V was trimmed by 0 bases and J by 3 bases, leaving 10 bases between them. Germline CDR1 reads SGDLS; CDR2 reads YYNGEE. For the CDR3, the DNA is TGTGCCAGCAGCGTAGTCAGCGGTAGCTACGAGCAGTACTTC. Translation: CASSVVSGSYEQYF.

The table lists this clonotype with many counts. This rearrangement joins TRBV3-1 to TRBJ1-1, with unresolved D. Germline CDR1 reads LGHDT; CDR2 reads YNNKEL (reference sequence). V was shortened by 5 bases and J by 4 bases, with 23 bases between the two germline ends. This CDR3 is built from 17 residues. DNA of the CDR3: TGTGCCAGCAGCATAATGGTTCCCATTTCAATTCGCACTGAAGCTTTCTTT. Its protein is CASSIMVPISIRTEAFF.

This clonotype was seen many times. The chain employs TRBV4-1 and TRBJ2-5, with unresolved D. The CDR3 is 13 residues long. Germline V lookup: CDR1 MGHRA, CDR2 YSYEKL. The V end lost 2 bases, the J end lost 5 bases, and 9 bases lay between the germline ends. The CDR3 DNA is TGCGCCAGCAGCCAAATAAACCCCGAGACCCAGTACTTC. Protein product: CASSQINPETQYF.

J is TRBJ2-1 and V is TRBV7-2, with unresolved D. This CDR3 is 15 amino acids long. V lost 0 bases and J 5 bases, leaving 11 bases between the germline ends. The germline V gene has CDR1 SGHTA and CDR2 FQGNSA. The CDR3 nucleotides are TGTGCCAGCAGCTTAGCGGCTAGGAACCACAATGAGCAGTTCTTC. Amino acid sequence: CASSLAARNHNEQFF.

As regards this clonotype: Germline and junction disagree at one end, which may indicate a read error. This chain joins TRBV5-4 and TRBJ2-7, with D maybe TRBD1 (6 bases). CDR1 SGHNT and CDR2 YYREEE come from the germline V gene (reference sequence). CDR3 length equals 12 residues. CDR3 amino acids: CASSFQGYGQYF. The CDR3, as DNA: TGTGCCAGCAGCTTTCAGGGGTACGGGCAGTACTTC.

This clonotype was counted many times. This chain links TRBV10-2 with TRBJ1-2, with D uncertain. CDR1 is WSHSY, CDR2 SAAADI, per germline. This CDR3 has 17 amino acids. Trimming removed 0 bases at V and 4 bases at J, with 18 bases between. The CDR3 spells CASSESGTSRKTYGYTF. The CDR3 nucleotides are TGCGCCAGCAGTGAGTCAGGCACTTCTAGAAAGACCTATGGCTACACCTTC.

This clonotype has at least ten counts. The CDR3 nucleotides are TGTGCCAGCAGCAAACACGACGATCTCGGAAAGACCTATGGCTACACCTTC. As protein: CASSKHDDLGKTYGYTF. The V call is TRBV11-3, the J call TRBJ1-2; D gene uncertain. Trimming cost V 5 bases and J 4 bases, with 23 bases left between them. Germline V gene sequence: CDR1 SGHNT, CDR2 YENEEA. The CDR3 is 17 residues long.

This clonotype appeared many times. The rearrangement joins TRBV5-4 to TRBJ2-5; D not certain. The CDR3 runs to 14 residues. V lost 1 base and J 4 bases, leaving 11 bases between the germline ends. Germline CDR1 reads SGHNT; CDR2 reads YYREEE (reference sequence). In nucleotides, the CDR3 is TGTGCCAGCAGCTTGTCCTTAGGTGCAGAGACCCAGTACTTC. It codes for CASSLSLGAETQYF.

V is TRBV16 and J is TRBJ1-2; D not certain. CDR1 is KGHSY and CDR2 is FQNENV in the germline V gene. The CDR3 has 17 residues. V shed 5 bases and J shed 4 bases, with 23 bases lying between them. CDR3 bases: TGTGCCAGCAGCAGGACCGCGGTCGTTAGAAAGACCTATGGCTACACCTTC. The encoded protein is CASSRTAVVRKTYGYTF.

This clonotype occurred many times. The CDR3 loop is CASSPGEFYEQYF. CDR3 nucleotides: TGTGCCAGCAGTCCAGGGGAATTCTACGAGCAGTACTTC. The rearrangement joins TRBV28 to TRBJ2-7; D might be TRBD1 (6 bases). Trimming took 5 bases from V and 3 from J, leaving 11 bases between them. Germline values: CDR1 MDHEN, CDR2 SYDVKM. The CDR3 length is 13 residues.

This clonotype was seen ten or more times. The genes are TRBV5-1 and TRBJ1-1; D remains ambiguous. The germline CDR1 and CDR2 sequences are SGHRS and YFSETQ. The germline V and J ends were trimmed by 0 bases and 7 bases, with 10 bases remaining between them. The CDR3 runs 13 residues. Here the CDR3 DNA reads TGCGCCAGCAGCTTGGGCCAGGAACTTGAAGCTTTCTTT. Translating gives CASSLGQELEAFF. Filled out from reference TRBV5-1 and TRBJ1-1, the complete variable domain reads KAGVTQTPRYLIKTRGQQVTLSCSPISGHRSVSWYQQTPGQGLQFLFEYFSETQRNKGNFPGRFSGRQFSNSRSEMNVSTLELGDSALYLCASSLGQELEAFFGQGTRLTVV.

The table lists this clonotype with a few counts. J is TRBJ2-3 and V is TRBV29-1; possible D gene TRBD2, 6 bases. With 3 bases removed from V and 0 bases from J, the gap between germline ends came to 13 bases. Germline CDR1 reads SQVTM; CDR2 reads ANQGSEA. CDR3 size: 15 residues. The CDR3 bases are TGCAGCGTTGAGGGGTTCCGGGGGAGCACAGATACGCAGTATTTT. It specifies CSVEGFRGSTDTQYF.

Concerning this clonotype itself: A read error may explain this, as a much larger clone is one base away. The chain joins TRBV21-1 to TRBJ1-2. TRBV21-1 is listed as a pseudogene. CDR3 length: 18 amino acids. As DNA, the CDR3 is TGTGCCAGCAGCAATCGGGGAGGGGGGGTTTCGGCTAACTATGGCTACACCTTC. Protein product: CASSNRGGGVSANYGYTF.

This clonotype was observed many times. V is TRBV20-1 and J is TRBJ1-2; TRBD1 matches at 10 bases. In germline, CDR1 is DFQATT, CDR2 SNEGSKA (reference sequence). This CDR3 comprises 14 residues. The V gene end was trimmed by 5 bases and the J gene end by 1 base; junction bases not matched to a gene: 4. The CDR3 DNA reads as TGCAGTGCTTCTGGACAGGGGGTTAACTATGGCTACACCTTC. It encodes CSASGQGVNYGYTF.